The following is a TCR beta chain sequence with its context. Its antigen is unidentified. This sample is drawn from a study of OX40 agonist ivuxolimab in advanced cancers. About the research overall: Each patient was given ivuxolimab into a vein every 2 weeks, at 0.01 to 10 mg/kg.

Points from the study as a whole: Relative to CD4+, CD8+ T cells held more expanded clones on average.

CDR3 size: 15 residues. Germline V gene sequence: CDR1 SNHLY, CDR2 FYNNEI. V trimming: 7 bases; J trimming: 0 bases; junction bases outside the gene matches: 6. The data were produced by immunoSEQ multiplex PCR, yet TCRdb's version contains in-frame clones alone and is incomplete. The sample carries some 30,000 clones, 86% recorded once. The TCR sequence derives from an adult with an advanced solid tumor such as melanoma, head and neck, liver or kidney cancer. Here the sequenced sample was CD4+ or CD8+ T cells sorted from blood, taken in a trial of the OX40 agonist ivuxolimab. The chain carries TRBV2 and TRBJ2-1; 7 bases are a match to TRBD1. In DNA form, the CDR3 reads TGTGCCAGCACTAGGGGGCCGCGCTCCTACAATGAGCAGTTCTTC. Its translation is CASTRGPRSYNEQFF.